This TCR beta chain came from a study of cytomegalovirus exposure and HLA in healthy donors. PCR primers comprised 60 Vbeta and 13 Jbeta primers. Some clones are missing from TCRdb's copy, which holds only in-frame ones; the method was immunoSEQ multiplex PCR. This sample has about 130,000 clones, with about four fifths found just once. The germline CDR1 and CDR2 sequences are SGDLS and YYNGEE. Losses at the gene ends were 3 bases for V and 6 bases for J; bases not matched to a gene: 6. The CDR3 has 14 amino acids. The TCR comes from a male donor in good health and CMV-seronegative. The material sequenced was PBMCs. The chain carries TRBV9 and TRBJ2-3, with TRBD2 identical over 8 bases. CDR3 region: CASSASRGGDTQYF. Here the CDR3 DNA reads TGTGCCAGCAGCGCCTCCCGGGGGGGGGATACGCAGTATTTT.